This T cell receptor beta chain stems from a study of T cell changes during pregnancy in multiple sclerosis. Here immunoSEQ multiplex PCR was the method, and the copy in TCRdb shows in-frame clones only, minus some. This sample has roughly 93,000 clones; over 80% occur once, and the top ten carry approximately 1.9%. The CDR3 sequence is 16 residues long. The V end was cut by 0 bases, the J end by 2 bases, with 13 bases between. Germline-derived CDR1 and CDR2 are MNHEY and SVGAGI. This TCR was sampled from a female donor with multiple sclerosis, enrolled in a pregnancy study. J is TRBJ1-1 and V is TRBV6-5, with no clear D. Source: peripheral blood, taken after pregnancy. The CDR3 region is CASSYSFGVFNTEAFF. CDR3 sequence (DNA): TGTGCCAGCAGTTACTCTTTCGGGGTGTTTAACACTGAAGCTTTCTTT.